This record covers a single T cell receptor beta chain. What it binds is not known. These data are taken from a study of shared clonotypes between healthy human individuals. Overall study findings and caveats: The generation probabilities recorded for non-shared clonotypes fell below those of clonotypes shared by all four donors. Across a handful of donors, naive CD4 shared 5% to 6%, naive CD8 more than 3%, memory CD4 approximately 2.5%, memory CD8 0.35% to 0.5%.

Here immunoSEQ multiplex PCR was the method, and the copy in TCRdb shows in-frame clones only, minus some. The sample has around 2.3 million clones; approximately 96% are singletons. Trimming shortened V by 5 bases and J by 12 bases, and 19 bases separated the two germline ends. Germline loops: CDR1 MNHEY, CDR2 SVGAGI. The CDR3 consists of 13 residues. Sequencing was performed on naive CD4+ T cells sorted from blood. Subset denoted: CD45RA+ positively selected. V and J are TRBV6-5 and TRBJ2-5, with D perhaps given as TRBD1 or TRBD2 (6 bases each). This receptor was taken from a man aged 18 to 29 in good health. The CDR3 loop is CASSPPAGQSKYF. DNA for the CDR3: TGTGCCAGCAGTCCCCCGGCGGGACAATCAAAGTACTTC.